The clone carrying this T cell receptor (beta chain) was picked up many times. The data belong to a study of human T cells and chemical hapten exposure. Study-wide background: Minor pooled library volume differences mainly drove per-sample TCR yield variation.

The ends were cut back, 7 bases at V and 5 bases at J, with 14 bases in the middle. The CDR3 runs 12 residues. CDR1 and CDR2 from the germline V gene are SQVTM and ANQGSEA. Time point indicated: pre-sensitization, week 0. Treatment meaning: therapeutic diphenylcyclopropenone sensitization with weekly scalp DPC. Unseparated into fractions, whole blood served as the source from which total RNA was extracted. Individual cDNA molecules had unique molecular identifiers attached to them by the library. TCRdb reprocessed the RACE reads via MiXCR and lists one record per CDR3 protein. The repertoire includes some 200,000 distinct CDR3 sequences, under 35% of them detected once, and about 2.7% sits in the top ten.

The rearrangement links TRBV29-1 to TRBJ1-1; D remains unclear. This TCR came from a woman in her twenties or thirties with alopecia areata. Some clones in this sample may be carry-over from other donors' samples. This specimen was whole blood, taken in connection with sensitization to the hapten diphenylcyclopropenone (DPC). For the CDR3, the DNA is TGCAGCGGGACCGACGGATGGACTGAAGCTTTCTTT. The encoded protein is CSGTDGWTEAFF. The entire variable domain, with the rest obtained from reference TRBV29-1 and TRBJ1-1, is as follows: SAVISQKPSRDICQRGTSLTIQCQVDSQVTMMFWYRQQPGQSLTLIATANQGSEATYESGFVIDKFPISRPNLTFSTLTVSNMSPEDSSIYLCSGTDGWTEAFFGQGTRLTVV.